This T cell receptor beta chain was obtained from a study of blood T cell repertoires in COVID-19. The CDR3 contains 15 residues. Germline loops: CDR1 MNHEY, CDR2 SMNVEV (reference sequence). The trim removed 7 bases at V and 4 bases at J, leaving 10 bases unmatched. Clones were sequenced by immunoSEQ multiplex PCR, and TCRdb holds only the in-frame ones, with some missing. The sample lists just under 90,000 clones; 88% were seen once. The TCR originated in a man aged 60-69 years with acute or convalescent COVID-19. The rearrangement joins TRBV27 to TRBJ2-3, with 8 bases matching TRBD1. The sequenced sample was peripheral blood. The CDR3 nucleotides read TGTGCCAGCACCAGGACAGGGCCTGGGGCAGATACGCAGTATTTT. Residues: CASTRTGPGADTQYF.